These 15 T cell receptor beta chains share one sample of origin, sequenced in a study of CD8 T cells in Susac syndrome. An input of roughly 0.5 to 1 ug of RNA was subjected to reverse transcription using random hexamers. TCRdb reanalysed the immunoSEQ multiplex PCR reads using MiXCR and keeps one entry per CDR3 protein. The profile covers under 200,000 distinct CDR3 sequences, with 90% to 95% appearing a single time and 0.12% taken by the ten largest. The sequencing sample was made of CD4+ T cells from PBMCs. Receptors were obtained from a human donor with Susac syndrome.

This chain connects TRBV12-5 to TRBJ2-3; D is unresolved. CDR1 and CDR2 (germline): LGHNT, FRNRAP. The germline V and J ends were trimmed by 1 base and 0 bases, with 2 bases remaining between them. This CDR3 is 13 amino acids long. CDR3: CASGLGSTDTQYF. The CDR3 DNA is TGTGCTAGTGGTTTGGGCAGCACAGATACGCAGTATTTT.

The V gene is TRBV5-5, the J gene TRBJ2-7, with D tentatively TRBD1 (5 bases). V shed 3 bases and J shed 3 bases, with 16 bases lying between them. The CDR3 sequence is 15 residues long. CDR1 is SGHKS, CDR2 YYEKEE, per germline (reference sequence). The CDR3 protein is CASSYGVVQGYEQYF. CDR3 bases: TGTGCCAGCAGCTATGGGGTGGTTCAGGGCTACGAGCAGTACTTC.

This CDR3 is CASSQYGGNAGEQYF. CDR3 bases: TGTGCCAGCAGCCAATACGGCGGGAACGCGGGGGAGCAGTACTTC. This chain links TRBV3-1 with TRBJ2-7, with TRBD2 as a possible D gene (6 bases). CDR3 length: 15 residues. Germline CDR1 reads LGHDT; CDR2 reads YNNKEL (reference sequence). V was cut by 2 bases and J by 7 bases, with 18 bases left in between.

This clonotype was recorded once. This sequence joins TRBV20-1 and TRBJ2-7; tentatively, D is TRBD1 or TRBD2 (5 bases each). Trimming pared 3 bases from V and 9 bases from J, leaving 12 bases between. In germline, CDR1 is DFQATT, CDR2 SNEGSKA (reference sequence). The CDR3 sequence is 11 residues long. The CDR3 nucleotides read TGCAGTGCTAGTCCGCTGAGGGGGCAGTACTTC. This gives the protein CSASPLRGQYF.

This clonotype has only one observation. V is TRBV4-1 and J is TRBJ1-2, with D tentatively TRBD1 (5 bases). Trimming stripped 0 bases from V and 2 bases from J, with 16 bases between. The CDR3 has 17 residues. From germline, CDR1 is MGHRA and CDR2 YSYEKL. CDR3 protein: CASSQDPGTGRNYGYTF. The CDR3 region has the DNA TGCGCCAGCAGCCAAGACCCAGGGACTGGGAGGAACTATGGCTACACCTTC.

The gene calls are TRBV4-3 and TRBJ1-2; the D gene is possibly TRBD1 (5 bases). V was trimmed by 0 bases and J by 5 bases, leaving 13 bases between them. Germline V lookup: CDR1 LGHNA, CDR2 YSLEER. The CDR3 contains 15 residues. This CDR3 reads CASSQDRGLRYGYTF. As DNA, the CDR3 is TGCGCCAGCAGCCAAGATCGGGGCCTACGATATGGCTACACCTTC.

This clonotype was observed once. V gene TRBV5-1 combines with J gene TRBJ1-2; no definite D call. The CDR3 covers 14 residues. Germline CDR1 SGHRS, CDR2 YFSETQ. The germline V and J ends were trimmed by 0 bases and 1 base, with 7 bases remaining between them. CDR3 in amino acids: CASSLEQVNYGYTF. As DNA, the CDR3 is TGCGCCAGCAGCTTGGAGCAGGTTAACTATGGCTACACCTTC.

This clonotype occurred a few times. The chain links TRBV27 to TRBJ2-5; the D is unclear. The CDR3 extends over 13 amino acids. Germline V gene data show CDR1 as MNHEY and CDR2 as SMNVEV (reference sequence). V was pared by 5 bases and J by 2 bases, with 9 bases between. The CDR3 DNA reads as TGTGCCAGCAGTACGCGACGGCAAGAGACCCAGTACTTC. Protein: CASSTRRQETQYF.

The chain combines TRBV7-2 with TRBJ2-3; no reliable D call. Per germline, CDR1 SGHTA and CDR2 FQGNSA. The CDR3 is 11 residues long. Trimming took 5 bases from V and 9 from J, leaving 9 bases between them. DNA of the CDR3: TGTGCCAGCAGCCCCATGGGGACGCAGTATTTT. This gives the protein CASSPMGTQYF.

The chain combines TRBV12-5 with TRBJ1-1; D gene uncertain. The CDR3 consists of 12 residues. Germline V gene lookup returns CDR1 LGHNT and CDR2 FRNRAP. Trimming cost V 4 bases and J 9 bases, with 12 bases left between them. The DNA of the CDR3 is TGTGCTAGTGGTTCCACCACCGCTCAAGCTTTCTTT. It translates to CASGSTTAQAFF.

This rearrangement joins TRBV15 to TRBJ1-1, with D uncertain. There are 13 residues in the CDR3. Germline lookup yields CDR1 LNHNV and CDR2 YYDKDF (reference sequence). Trimming left V 5 bases short and J 6 bases short, with 13 bases between. CDR3 bases: TGTGCCACCAGCCCTTTAGATATGGCTGAAGCTTTCTTT. Encoded protein: CATSPLDMAEAFF.

V and J are TRBV11-2 and TRBJ1-5; unclear D gene. The CDR3 runs 15 residues. CDR1 is SGHAT and CDR2 is FQNNGV in the germline V gene. The V end lost 0 bases, the J end lost 3 bases, and 9 bases lay between the germline ends. The CDR3 here is CASSLDGSPNQPQHF. The CDR3 DNA reads TGTGCCAGCAGCTTAGACGGTTCCCCCAATCAGCCCCAGCATTTT.

The V gene is TRBV7-2, the J gene TRBJ2-7; no definite D call. The CDR3 runs 15 residues. Germline CDR1 is SGHTA and CDR2 is FQGNSA. Trimming stripped 3 bases from V and 0 bases from J, with 12 bases between. In DNA form, the CDR3 reads TGTGCCAGCAGCTTCGAGACACGGCACTCCTACGAGCAGTACTTC. Encoded protein: CASSFETRHSYEQYF.

The rearrangement uses TRBV9 and TRBJ2-4; 7 bases fit TRBD2. CDR1 and CDR2 from the germline V gene are SGDLS and YYNGEE. Losses at the gene ends were 2 bases for V and 5 bases for J; bases not matched to a gene: 10. The CDR3 totals 16 residues. The CDR3 here is CASSVSTSAGENIQYF. For the CDR3, the DNA is TGTGCCAGCAGCGTTTCCACTAGCGCTGGGGAAAACATTCAGTACTTC.

This clonotype was seen more than once but under ten times. CDR3: CASSPHSIHQNGYTF. CDR3 in DNA: TGTGCCAGCAGCCCACACTCAATTCATCAGAATGGCTACACCTTC. This chain joins TRBV7-2 and TRBJ1-2; D call uncertain. Germline V gives CDR1 SGHTA, CDR2 FQGNSA. This CDR3 is built from 15 residues. Trimming removed 5 bases at V and 6 bases at J, with 19 bases between.